A selection of T cell receptor beta chains follows, all from one sample in a study of T cell repertoires in cytomegalovirus infection. For these TCRs, the target antigens are not known. TCRdb passed the reads through MiXCR, listing each CDR3 protein once. Altogether tens of thousands of distinct CDR3 sequences are present, 20% to 25% being singletons, with the ten largest covering roughly two thirds. The sequencing used CD8+ T cells from cultured PBMCs, collected from culture after CMV antigen stimulation. These receptors all come from a human donor in good health (CMV status not recorded). Some clones in this sample may be carry-over from other donors' samples. CDR3s include the opening cysteine and the closing phenylalanine or tryptophan. Each record gives: V gene, D gene, CDR3 length, J gene, CDR3 protein. The D gene is left open where the match is weak.

v_gene: TRBV27
d_gene: TRBD1
len: 14
j_gene: TRBJ2-1
CDR3aa: CASSLGSGGNEQFF

v_gene: TRBV12-3/TRBV12-4
d_gene: NA
len: 14
j_gene: TRBJ1-1
CDR3aa: CASSLALRATEAFF

v_gene: TRBV4-3
d_gene: NA
len: 13
j_gene: TRBJ2-1
CDR3aa: CASSQDYSNEQFF

v_gene: TRBV7-2
d_gene: TRBD1
len: 17
j_gene: TRBJ1-6
CDR3aa: CASSLGGGRSYNSPLHF

v_gene: TRBV12-3/TRBV12-4
d_gene: NA
len: 13
j_gene: TRBJ2-1
CDR3aa: CASTGQDYDEQFF

v_gene: TRBV19
d_gene: NA
len: 15
j_gene: TRBJ1-2
CDR3aa: CASSISQVGVDGYTF

v_gene: TRBV2
d_gene: NA
len: 13
j_gene: TRBJ1-1
CDR3aa: CASTMTVNTEAFF

v_gene: TRBV27
d_gene: NA
len: 15
j_gene: TRBJ1-6
CDR3aa: CASSLSPGANSPLHF

v_gene: TRBV7-2
d_gene: NA
len: 17
j_gene: TRBJ2-3
CDR3aa: CASSWRLGTASTDTQYF

v_gene: TRBV6-2/TRBV6-3
d_gene: TRBD1
len: 16
j_gene: TRBJ2-1
CDR3aa: CASNQPEGQGVYRQFF

v_gene: TRBV6-1
d_gene: NA
len: 14
j_gene: TRBJ1-1
CDR3aa: CASSEEGGGTEAFF

v_gene: TRBV12-3/TRBV12-4
d_gene: NA
len: 15
j_gene: TRBJ2-3
CDR3aa: CASSLSRWSTDTQYF

v_gene: TRBV6-5
d_gene: NA
len: 13
j_gene: TRBJ2-3
CDR3aa: CASSSPSTDTQYF

v_gene: TRBV7-2
d_gene: NA
len: 14
j_gene: TRBJ1-2
CDR3aa: CASSFGFFNDGYTF

v_gene: TRBV7-8
d_gene: NA
len: 13
j_gene: TRBJ2-7
CDR3aa: CASRPGRVNEQYF

v_gene: TRBV6-2/TRBV6-3
d_gene: NA
len: 13
j_gene: TRBJ1-1
CDR3aa: CASTFGGSPEAFF

v_gene: TRBV6-2/TRBV6-3
d_gene: TRBD2
len: 15
j_gene: TRBJ2-7
CDR3aa: CASTPLAGGIYEQYF

v_gene: TRBV28
d_gene: TRBD2
len: 13
j_gene: TRBJ2-3
CDR3aa: CASSLTSTDTQYF

v_gene: TRBV7-2
d_gene: NA
len: 13
j_gene: TRBJ2-7
CDR3aa: CASSLDLSYEQYF

v_gene: TRBV7-9
d_gene: TRBD1
len: 17
j_gene: TRBJ2-7
CDR3aa: CASSPPGGTGGVYEQYF

v_gene: TRBV4-2
d_gene: TRBD2
len: 15
j_gene: TRBJ2-1
CDR3aa: CASSQASGEYNEQFF

v_gene: TRBV10-1
d_gene: NA
len: 16
j_gene: TRBJ2-1
CDR3aa: CASSSLRFRAYNEQFF

v_gene: TRBV7-9
d_gene: NA
len: 16
j_gene: TRBJ2-5
CDR3aa: CASSAILRGTQETQYF

v_gene: TRBV4-1
d_gene: NA
len: 15
j_gene: TRBJ2-7
CDR3aa: CASSAKIGESYEQYF

v_gene: TRBV4-3
d_gene: NA
len: 15
j_gene: TRBJ2-2
CDR3aa: CASSQARGAGGELFF

v_gene: TRBV7-6
d_gene: NA
len: 16
j_gene: TRBJ2-7
CDR3aa: CASSLQSSGGVYEQYF

v_gene: TRBV7-4
d_gene: NA
len: 13
j_gene: TRBJ1-5
CDR3aa: CASSSDMNEPQHF

v_gene: TRBV6-5
d_gene: TRBD1
len: 15
j_gene: TRBJ1-6
CDR3aa: CASTLGRGLWSPLHF

v_gene: TRBV4-1
d_gene: NA
len: 15
j_gene: TRBJ2-2
CDR3aa: CASSQASGPTGELFF

v_gene: TRBV28
d_gene: TRBD2
len: 16
j_gene: TRBJ2-1
CDR3aa: CASSLASGISYNEQFF

v_gene: TRBV6-5
d_gene: TRBD1
len: 15
j_gene: TRBJ2-2
CDR3aa: CASRFQGAGTGELFF

v_gene: TRBV12-3/TRBV12-4
d_gene: NA
len: 15
j_gene: TRBJ1-1
CDR3aa: CASRKYTGFETEAFF

v_gene: TRBV7-8
d_gene: TRBD2
len: 17
j_gene: TRBJ2-4
CDR3aa: CASSLRHSGSLSDIQYF

v_gene: TRBV6-2/TRBV6-3
d_gene: TRBD2
len: 15
j_gene: TRBJ2-7
CDR3aa: CASTPLRRGEGEQYF

v_gene: TRBV7-6
d_gene: TRBD2
len: 16
j_gene: TRBJ2-3
CDR3aa: CASSPLTSGAADTQYF

v_gene: TRBV20-1
d_gene: TRBD2
len: 15
j_gene: TRBJ2-5
CDR3aa: CSAPFGLAGAETQYF

v_gene: TRBV7-9
d_gene: NA
len: 12
j_gene: TRBJ2-2
CDR3aa: CASSLQTGELFF

v_gene: TRBV6-1
d_gene: NA
len: 12
j_gene: TRBJ2-5
CDR3aa: CASRVGQETQYF

v_gene: TRBV7-9
d_gene: NA
len: 14
j_gene: TRBJ2-3
CDR3aa: CASSLERSTDTQYF

v_gene: TRBV4-1
d_gene: NA
len: 14
j_gene: TRBJ1-2
CDR3aa: CASSQDGSFYGYTF

v_gene: TRBV27
d_gene: TRBD1
len: 19
j_gene: TRBJ2-4
CDR3aa: CASSPRTGFMGLAKNIQYF